This T cell receptor beta chain stems from a study of T cell responses to AZD1222 COVID-19 vaccine. Of note for this clone: Its antigen is as yet unknown.

Germline CDR1 and CDR2: SGDLS and YYNGEE. The J segment lost 1 base and the V segment lost 3 bases, leaving 4 bases of the junction unmatched. The CDR3 has 16 residues. Study-wide results and caveats: Reportedly, nearly half of unique spike TCRs recognized epitopes outside B.1.351/B.1.1.7 mutations. Dominant at 160-218 and 743-854, vaccine-associated CD4 TCRs also spanned spike.

The data were produced by immunoSEQ multiplex PCR, yet TCRdb's version contains in-frame clones alone and is incomplete. Among about 120,000 clones listed, approximately 90% were seen once. The sequencing here drew on peripheral blood, taken on day 0 of AZD1222 vaccination. This TCR came from an adult in good health. The chain couples TRBV9 to TRBJ2-2; 9 bases match TRBD2. The chain's CDR3 is CASSGRSGRNTGELFF. The CDR3 DNA reads TGTGCCAGCAGCGGACGTAGCGGGAGGAACACCGGGGAGCTGTTTTTT.